These T cell receptor beta chains were read from a single sample in a study of shared clonotypes between healthy human individuals. Here immunoSEQ multiplex PCR was the method, and the copy in TCRdb shows in-frame clones only, minus some. This table has 2 million to 2.5 million clones, 95% appearing once. The sequenced sample was naive CD4+ T cells sorted from blood. These receptors all stem from a man younger than 35 in good health. CDR3s include the opening cysteine and the closing phenylalanine or tryptophan. D genes are given only for firm matches. For some rows the clone size is stated as once, few or many, or as a class when expanded; others skip it.

clone_size	d_call	v_call	j_call	cdr3_nt	cdr3_aa
once	-	TRBV10-3	TRBJ2-2	TGTGCCATCAGCAAACAGGGATCGAACACCGGGGAGCTGTTTTTT	CAISKQGSNTGELFF
-	-	TRBV4-3	TRBJ2-6	TGCGCCAGCAGCCAAGCGGGATTGGGCGGGGCCAACGTCCTGACTTTC	CASSQAGLGGANVLTF
-	-	TRBV6-6	TRBJ1-4	TGTGCCAGCAGTCACGACAGGTCTCGCGAAAAACTGTTTTTT	CASSHDRSREKLFF
-	-	TRBV29-1	TRBJ1-1	TGCAGCGTTGATCCCGGGATCTTGAACACTGAAGCTTTCTTT	CSVDPGILNTEAFF
-	-	TRBV7-9	TRBJ2-2	TGTGCCAGCACCCTGGAGATCGGGGAGCTGTTTTTT	CASTLEIGELFF
-	TRBD1	TRBV2	TRBJ2-3	TGTGCCAGCACATACAGGGGAACAAGAGATACGCAGTATTTT	CASTYRGTRDTQYF
-	-	TRBV2	TRBJ2-5	TGTGCCAGCAGTGAGGGGGGACGGGAGACCCAGTACTTC	CASSEGGRETQYF
once	TRBD2	TRBV7-8	TRBJ2-3	TGTGCCAGCAGCTTAGGGGCTAGCGGGGTGGATACGCAGTATTTT	CASSLGASGVDTQYF
-	TRBD2	TRBV4-3	TRBJ2-3	TGCGCCAGCAGCCAAGATCTAGCGGGGCCGCCCGCAGATACGCAGTATTTT	CASSQDLAGPPADTQYF
once	-	TRBV2	TRBJ2-7	TGTGCCAGCCAGTCCGGGACAAATCAATACGAGCAGTACTTC	CASQSGTNQYEQYF
-	-	TRBV25-1	TRBJ2-3	TGTGCCAGCAGTGTTCCGAGCACAGATACGCAGTATTTT	CASSVPSTDTQYF
few	TRBD1	TRBV28	TRBJ1-5	TGTGCCAGCAGTTTCCCGGGACAGGGTTATCAGCCCCAGCATTTT	CASSFPGQGYQPQHF
-	TRBD1	TRBV29-1	TRBJ1-2	TGCAGCGTCCACCAGGGGGCGTATGGCTACACCTTC	CSVHQGAYGYTF
-	-	TRBV6-6	TRBJ1-3	TGTGCCAGCAGACCGGACCAGGGTGCTGGAAACACCATATATTTT	CASRPDQGAGNTIYF
-	-	TRBV30	TRBJ1-5	TGTGCCTGGAGTAGTTCGAATCAGCCCCAGCATTTT	CAWSSSNQPQHF
-	TRBD2	TRBV28	TRBJ2-7	TGTGCCAGCAGCCATGGCGGGGGATGGCAGTACTTC	CASSHGGGWQYF
-	-	TRBV9	TRBJ2-5	TGTGCCAGCAGCGTAGCGGCGGGCCCCGGGGAGACCCAGTACTTC	CASSVAAGPGETQYF
once	TRBD2	TRBV29-1	TRBJ2-3	TGCAGCGTTGAAGGGAGACTAAGCGGGGGACCAGATACGCAGTATTTT	CSVEGRLSGGPDTQYF
once	-	TRBV5-4	TRBJ1-4	TGTGCCAGCAGCTTTTCGGGGTTGGGTGAAAAACTGTTTTTT	CASSFSGLGEKLFF
-	-	TRBV2	TRBJ1-1	TGTGCCAGCAGTGTTGGGGAAGCTTTCTTT	CASSVGEAFF
-	-	TRBV2	TRBJ1-2	TGTGCCAGCCAAGGCTACACCTTC	CASQGYTF
-	-	TRBV6-6	TRBJ1-2	TGTGCCAGCAGTTACCCGCAGGATAACTATGGCTACACCTTC	CASSYPQDNYGYTF
-	TRBD2	TRBV4-1	TRBJ2-1	TGCGCCAGCAGCCAAATACTAGCGGGGGGGCACAATGAGCAGTTCTTC	CASSQILAGGHNEQFF
-	-	TRBV30	TRBJ2-7	TGTGCCTGGAGTCTCGCAGGGTGGGAATCCTACGAGCAGTACTTC	CAWSLAGWESYEQYF
-	-	TRBV4-1	TRBJ2-3	TGCGCCAGCAGCCATCCCGGACAGAAAACAGATACGCAGTATTTT	CASSHPGQKTDTQYF
-	TRBD1	TRBV11-2	TRBJ1-4	TGTGCCAGCAGCTGGACAACCGGGACAGGGGGACTGTTTTTT	CASSWTTGTGGLFF
-	-	TRBV7-2	TRBJ1-2	TGTGCCAGCACCTTAGGGGGGGGAGCTAACTATGGCTACACCTTC	CASTLGGGANYGYTF
-	-	TRBV6-1	TRBJ2-7	TGTGCCAGCAGTCGGGATTCCTACGAGCAGTACTTC	CASSRDSYEQYF
-	TRBD2	TRBV4-1	TRBJ2-2	TGCGCCAGCAGCCCTGCCCCCCGGACTAGCGGGGACACCGGGGAGCTGTTTTTT	CASSPAPRTSGDTGELFF
-	-	TRBV5-1	TRBJ2-5	TGCGCATGCGGGTTCGGGGGCGTACAAGAGACCCAGTACTTC	CACGFGGVQETQYF
-	-	TRBV5-1	TRBJ2-7	TGCGCCAGCAGCTTGTCGGCAGGCCCTATAGAGCAGTACTTC	CASSLSAGPIEQYF
-	-	TRBV10-3	TRBJ1-2	TGTGCCATCATGGGCCGGGAAGAGTTGGGCTACACCTTC	CAIMGREELGYTF